This TCR beta chain derives from a study of T cell responses to AZD1222 COVID-19 vaccine. Findings and caveats of the study: Elevations in Spike-specific TCR breadth and depth followed administration of two AZD1222 doses. Among spike-specific TCRs, nearly half reportedly target unmutated variant regions.

V was pared by 6 bases and J by 0 bases, with 9 bases between. CDR3 length: 14 residues. Germline lookup yields CDR1 MNHEY and CDR2 SVGAGI. Some clones are missing from TCRdb's copy, which holds only in-frame ones; the method was immunoSEQ multiplex PCR. The table has some 160,000 clones, more than 90% seen once. As regards this clone: Its antigen remains unknown.

This sequence was found in an adult in good health. This rearrangement joins TRBV6-5 to TRBJ1-5, with TRBD1 as a possible D gene (5 bases). This material consisted of peripheral blood, taken on day 0 of AZD1222 vaccination. CDR3 nucleotide sequence: TGTGCCAGCAGCCGAGACAGTAGCAATCAGCCCCAGCATTTT. Amino acid sequence: CASSRDSSNQPQHF.